This TCR beta chain was obtained from a study of a mutant IDH1 vaccine in newly diagnosed glioma. Study-level background: Of the patients given treatment, about 62% were male and approximately 40% were female, and a mean age of about 44 years was recorded. Earlier care involved radiotherapy, temozolomide, or both, and the majority received both.

Germline lookup yields CDR1 SGHTA and CDR2 FQGNSA. Trimming removed 4 bases from V and 7 bases from J, with 13 bases in between. CDR3 length: 13 residues. Some clones are missing from TCRdb's copy, which holds only in-frame ones; the method was immunoSEQ multiplex PCR. Of about 68,000 clones listed, 79% are singletons. Time point described: baseline, week 1 (first vaccination visit). Treatment reported: pre-vaccination baseline after standard-of-care therapy. Donor tumors were new WHO grade 3 or 4 IDH1-mutant, ATRX-lost astrocytomas. The chain uses TRBV7-2 and TRBJ2-5; D unclear. The sequence was obtained from a man aged 45-65 years with glioma. Sample: PBMCs, taken from a glioma patient treated with radiotherapy, temozolomide or both. CDR3 DNA: TGTGCCAGCAGCTCATCGACGGGCGGGACCCAGTACTTC. Translated: CASSSSTGGTQYF.